This is a list of T cell receptor beta chains from one sample in a study of beta chain features in type 1 diabetes. The method was immunoSEQ multiplex PCR; TCRdb's version includes in-frame clones alone and lacks a portion of them. The sample holds 350,000 to 450,000 clones; about 15% are singletons and the top ten take roughly 0.04%. Sequencing was carried out using naive CD4+ T cells from blood. These receptors were collected from a young man in good health. Each CDR3 is given with its conserved first and last residue. A D gene is named only where the DNA matches it firmly. Where a row states a size, it is once, few, many or the class of an expanded clone; other rows omit it.

TRBV11-2	TRBJ1-2	.	few	TGTGCCAGCAGCCGTGGCCCAGGGCAGGGAGGGCATGGCTACACCTTC	CASSRGPGQGGHGYTF
TRBV4-3	TRBJ2-7	.	.	TGCGCCAGCAGCCAACTACTCCACTACGAGCAGTACTTC	CASSQLLHYEQYF
TRBV6-5	TRBJ1-5	.	.	TGTGCCAGCAGCAAGACGATAAATCAGCCCCAGCATTTT	CASSKTINQPQHF
TRBV7-9	TRBJ2-1	TRBD2	many	TGTGCCAGCAGCCCCCCCGGGCTAGCGGGCAATGAGCAGTTCTTC	CASSPPGLAGNEQFF
TRBV4-3	TRBJ2-2	.	few	TGCGCCAGCAGCCGACTAGATCAATCCGGGGAGCTGTTTTTT	CASSRLDQSGELFF
TRBV9	TRBJ2-5	TRBD1	.	TGTGCCAGCAGCGTAGAGGGACAGTCCCAAGAGACCCAGTACTTC	CASSVEGQSQETQYF
TRBV9	TRBJ1-1	.	few	TGTGCCAGCAGCGTAGGGTCCGCTACTGAAGCTTTCTTT	CASSVGSATEAFF
TRBV4-1	TRBJ2-1	TRBD2	.	TGCGCCAGCAGCCAAGTACAGCGGGGCCAACGTAGGGATGAGCAGTTCTTC	CASSQVQRGQRRDEQFF
TRBV7-9	TRBJ1-6	.	many	TGTGCCAGCAGCTTAGAAGGTTCACCCCTCCACTTT	CASSLEGSPLHF
TRBV5-4	TRBJ2-3	.	few	TGTGCCAGCAGCTGGAGGGGCACAGATACGCAGTATTTT	CASSWRGTDTQYF
TRBV6-5	TRBJ2-2	.	few	TGTGCCAGCACCAAAGCTGGGGAGCTGTTTTTT	CASTKAGELFF
TRBV4-3	TRBJ2-3	.	.	TGCGCCAGCAGCCCAAGGGGCCCCACAGATACGCAGTATTTT	CASSPRGPTDTQYF
TRBV9	TRBJ2-3	.	.	TGTGCCAGCAGCGTAGTGGCAGCTAGCACAGATACGCAGTATTTT	CASSVVAASTDTQYF
TRBV9	TRBJ2-3	.	few	TGTGCCAGCAGCTCGACCGGAGGGGGCATAGATACGCAGTATTTT	CASSSTGGGIDTQYF
TRBV29-1	TRBJ1-1	TRBD1	.	TGCAGCGTCGTGACAGGGGGCATAACTGAAGCTTTCTTT	CSVVTGGITEAFF
TRBV10-3	TRBJ2-1	TRBD1	.	TGTGCCATCAGCCACACCGGGACAGGACACTCCTACAATGAGCAGTTCTTC	CAISHTGTGHSYNEQFF
TRBV29-1	TRBJ2-3	TRBD1	many	TGCAGCGTTGCCGACAGGGGGACAGATACGCAGTATTTT	CSVADRGTDTQYF
TRBV9	TRBJ1-4	.	few	TGTGCCAGCAGCGATAATGAAAAACTGTTTTTT	CASSDNEKLFF
TRBV7-2	TRBJ2-3	.	few	TGTGCCAGCAGATGGGCCGGCACAGATACGCAGTATTTT	CASRWAGTDTQYF
TRBV4-3	TRBJ1-4	.	few	TGCGCCAGCAGCCAAGTTGGTCGGACTAATGAAAAACTGTTTTTT	CASSQVGRTNEKLFF
TRBV29-1	TRBJ2-5	TRBD2	few	TGCAGCGTACGGGAGGTTGGAGAGACCCAGTACTTC	CSVREVGETQYF
TRBV13	TRBJ2-1	TRBD1	.	TGTGCCAGCAGCTTGCGACAGGGGCCCAATGAGCAGTTCTTC	CASSLRQGPNEQFF
TRBV4-3	TRBJ1-2	TRBD1	few	TGCGCCAGCAGCCAACAGGGGGAATATGGCTACACCTTC	CASSQQGEYGYTF
TRBV13	TRBJ1-5	.	.	TGTGCCAGCAGCTTCGGCAGGGTCCAGCCCCAGCATTTT	CASSFGRVQPQHF
TRBV30	TRBJ1-5	TRBD1	few	TGTGCCTGGAGCCACAGGGGCGATCAGCCCCAGCATTTT	CAWSHRGDQPQHF
TRBV7-3	TRBJ2-5	TRBD2	few	TGTGCCAGCAGCTCAGGCCGACTAGCGGGAGTGCTAGAGACCCAGTACTTC	CASSSGRLAGVLETQYF
TRBV25-1	TRBJ2-5	.	few	TGTGCCAGCAGTGAGAGGGAGGAAGAGACCCAGTACTTC	CASSEREEETQYF
TRBV5-4	TRBJ2-3	TRBD2	.	TGTGCCAGCAGCTCACAATTTACGACTAGCGCAGATACGCAGTATTTT	CASSSQFTTSADTQYF
TRBV6-1	TRBJ2-1	.	few	TGTGCCAGCTGCAGGGGAGTGAGCTACAATGAGCAGTTCTTC	CASCRGVSYNEQFF
TRBV28	TRBJ2-1	TRBD2	few	TGTGCCAGTGGGAGGGGACTAGCCCGATACAATGAGCAGTTCTTC	CASGRGLARYNEQFF
TRBV4-2	TRBJ2-5	.	.	TGTGCCAGCAGCCAACACGGACCCCCTAGGGAGACCCAGTACTTC	CASSQHGPPRETQYF
TRBV27	TRBJ1-5	TRBD1	.	TGTGCCAGCAGGACAGGGGATCAGCCCCAGCATTTT	CASRTGDQPQHF
TRBV30	TRBJ1-5	.	.	TGTGCCTGGAGCCTCGGACGTAGCAATCAGCCCCAGCATTTT	CAWSLGRSNQPQHF
TRBV27	TRBJ1-2	.	few	TGTGCCAGCAGTTTTCGTGGTAGTGGCTACACCTTC	CASSFRGSGYTF
TRBV10-3	TRBJ1-5	TRBD1	few	TGTGCCATCAGCGCGGACAGGGTGTATCAGCCCCAGCATTTT	CAISADRVYQPQHF
TRBV20-1	TRBJ2-3	.	.	TGCAGTGGATTGAGGACAGATACGCAGTATTTT	CSGLRTDTQYF
TRBV4-1	TRBJ1-4	.	.	TGCGCCAGCAGCCGATGGACAGAGAATGAAAAACTGTTTTTT	CASSRWTENEKLFF
TRBV5-6	TRBJ2-3	.	few	TGTGCCAGCAGCCTAACAGGTTGGGGGTACACAGATACGCAGTATTTT	CASSLTGWGYTDTQYF
TRBV7-8	TRBJ1-1	.	.	TGTGCCAGCATCGAAAGGGGGTTCAACACTGAAGCTTTCTTT	CASIERGFNTEAFF
TRBV14	TRBJ2-7	.	few	TGTGCCAGCAGCCAACACAGAAAGTCCTACGAGCAGTACTTC	CASSQHRKSYEQYF